What follows describes a single T cell receptor beta chain. The source of the sample is a study of blood T cell repertoires in COVID-19. Trimming removed 1 base at V and 6 bases at J, with 17 bases between. This CDR3 region has 16 residues. The germline gives CDR1 SGHRS, CDR2 YFSETQ. Measured with immunoSEQ multiplex PCR; TCRdb has only the in-frame clones, and not every one. Here the sample spans 200,000 to 250,000 clones, 86% being singletons. Source material: peripheral blood. This TCR came from a woman aged 50 to 60 with COVID-19, enrolled during active disease. The gene calls are TRBV5-1 and TRBJ2-1; tentatively, D is TRBD2 (6 bases). The CDR3 region is CASSLSGVGDSNEQFF. The CDR3 region has the DNA TGCGCCAGCAGCTTGTCGGGGGTTGGAGACAGCAATGAGCAGTTCTTC.